The present T cell receptor beta chain was sequenced within a study of blood T cell repertoires in COVID-19. Study summary: COVID-19 samples from acute and convalescent phases originated in the United States, Italy and Spain. Nucleic acid was either cDNA or gDNA, and it came from T cells, B-cell-depleted T cells, or PBMCs.

Original data processing: Counts of nucleated cells, estimated from reference gene primer amplification, were obtained. Repertoires were generated with immunoSEQ multiplex PCR, while TCRdb's copy carries only in-frame clones and drops some. D and trimming were read from the DNA, whereas the V and J calls and clone size are those reported in that table. The table lists hundreds of thousands of clones, 70% to 90% of them singletons. Germline CDR1 is LNHDA and CDR2 is SQIVND (reference sequence). The CDR3 covers 18 residues. V lost 8 bases and J lost 0; bases outside the gene matches: 13. Sample: peripheral blood. The source of this sequence is a woman aged 55-69 years with COVID-19, enrolled during active disease. The rearrangement links TRBV19 to TRBJ1-6; 7 bases are shared with TRBD1. The CDR3 protein is CASRPLTGPSSYNSPLHF. In nucleotides, the CDR3 is TGTGCCAGTCGCCCACTGACAGGGCCAAGCTCCTATAATTCACCCCTCCACTTT.